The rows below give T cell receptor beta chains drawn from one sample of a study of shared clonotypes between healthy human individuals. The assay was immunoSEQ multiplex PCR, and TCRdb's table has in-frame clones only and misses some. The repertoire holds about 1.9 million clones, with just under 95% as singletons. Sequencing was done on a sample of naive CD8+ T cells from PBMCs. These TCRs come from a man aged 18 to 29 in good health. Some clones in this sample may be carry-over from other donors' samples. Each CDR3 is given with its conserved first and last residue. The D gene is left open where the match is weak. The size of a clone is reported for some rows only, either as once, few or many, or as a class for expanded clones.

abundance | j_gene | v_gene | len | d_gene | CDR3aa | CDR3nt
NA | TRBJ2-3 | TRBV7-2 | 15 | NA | CASSFSYGYTDTQYF | TGTGCCAGCAGCTTCTCTTACGGATACACAGATACGCAGTATTTT
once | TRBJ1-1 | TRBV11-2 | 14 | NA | CASSLEIGNTEAFF | TGTGCCAGCAGCTTAGAGATAGGGAACACTGAAGCTTTCTTT
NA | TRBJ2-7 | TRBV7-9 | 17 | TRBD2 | CATIAWGISGASYEQYF | TGTGCCACCATCGCGTGGGGCATTAGCGGGGCCTCCTACGAGCAGTACTTC
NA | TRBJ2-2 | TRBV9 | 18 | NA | CASSLPLRGRGATGELFF | TGTGCCAGCAGCCTCCCCCTACGCGGCAGGGGAGCCACCGGGGAGCTGTTTTTT
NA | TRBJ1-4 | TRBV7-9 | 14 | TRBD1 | CASSLDTGGEKLFF | TGTGCCAGCAGCTTAGATACAGGGGGTGAAAAACTGTTTTTT
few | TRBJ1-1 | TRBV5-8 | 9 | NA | CASSFEAFF | TGTGCCAGCAGCTTCGAAGCTTTCTTT
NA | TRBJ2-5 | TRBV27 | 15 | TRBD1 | CASSWWTGGQETQYF | TGTGCCAGCAGTTGGTGGACAGGGGGCCAAGAGACCCAGTACTTC
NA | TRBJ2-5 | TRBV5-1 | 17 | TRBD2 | CASSLTSGSELGETQYF | TGCGCCAGCAGCTTGACTAGCGGGAGTGAATTAGGCGAGACCCAGTACTTC
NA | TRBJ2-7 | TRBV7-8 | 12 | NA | CASSMDSYEQYF | TGTGCCAGCAGCATGGACAGCTACGAGCAGTACTTC
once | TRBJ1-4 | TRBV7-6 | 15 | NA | CASSLFPRLNEKLFF | TGTGCCAGCAGCTTATTCCCGCGCCTTAATGAAAAACTGTTTTTT
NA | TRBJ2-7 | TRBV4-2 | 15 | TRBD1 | CASSQRPRQGDEQYF | TGTGCCAGCAGCCAACGGCCCCGACAGGGAGATGAGCAGTACTTC
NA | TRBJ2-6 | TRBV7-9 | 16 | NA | CASSFIVDSGANVLTF | TGTGCCAGCAGCTTTATAGTGGACTCTGGGGCCAACGTCCTGACTTTC
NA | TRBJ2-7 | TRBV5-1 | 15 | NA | CASSITADSSYEQYF | TGCGCCAGCAGTATAACAGCGGACAGCTCCTACGAGCAGTACTTC
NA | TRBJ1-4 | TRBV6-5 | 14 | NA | CASSPLPYSEKLFF | TGTGCCAGCAGCCCACTACCGTATAGTGAAAAACTGTTTTTT
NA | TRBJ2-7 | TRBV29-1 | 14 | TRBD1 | CSVDAGQDLYEQYF | TGCAGCGTTGATGCAGGACAGGACCTATACGAGCAGTACTTC